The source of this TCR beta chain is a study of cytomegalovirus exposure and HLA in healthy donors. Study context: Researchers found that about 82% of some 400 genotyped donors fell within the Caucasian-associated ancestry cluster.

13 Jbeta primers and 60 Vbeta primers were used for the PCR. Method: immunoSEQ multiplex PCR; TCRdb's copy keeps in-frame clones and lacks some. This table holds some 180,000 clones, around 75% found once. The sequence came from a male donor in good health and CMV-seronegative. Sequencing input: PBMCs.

This CDR3 is CASSWGQSANVLTF. In DNA, the CDR3 is TGCGCCAGCAGCTGGGGGCAGTCGGCCAACGTCCTGACTTTC. The chain employs TRBV5-1 and TRBJ2-6, with a weak D call TRBD1 (6 bases). Germline lookup yields CDR1 SGHRS and CDR2 YFSETQ. Trimming took 3 bases from V and 6 from J, leaving 10 bases between them. CDR3 length equals 14 residues.